The entry below gives a single TCR beta chain sequence along with its context. Its antigen is undetermined. This record belongs to a study of T-cell reconstitution after alpha-beta-depleted transplantation in children. V was pared by 3 bases and J by 4 bases, with 7 bases of the junction left unmatched. Per the germline V gene, CDR1 is DFQATT and CDR2 is SNEGSKA (reference sequence). There are 15 residues in the CDR3. Whole-study findings and limits: Hyperexpanded clones declined; after one year, newly produced T cells mostly supplied diversity. Several hundred rapidly expanded clones from non-depleted graft cells reportedly supplied alpha-beta T cells about two months post-transplant. Elevated TCRbeta diversity at day 60 was traced, in some patients, to surviving recipient T cells and thymic progenitors.

As it was prepared, the TCRbeta library received unique molecular identifiers. TCRdb reprocessed the PCR reads via MiXCR and lists one record per CDR3 protein. The table includes around 580,000 distinct CDR3 sequences, 20% to 30% detected once. The sequence was collected from a boy in the first two years of life with Wiskott-Aldrich syndrome, due to receive a stem cell transplant. This chain joins TRBV20-1 and TRBJ2-1, with TRBD1 matching over 9 bases. The sample was PBMCs, taken before TCRalphabeta/CD19-depleted stem cell transplant. The CDR3 spells CSASPPGQGYNEQFF. In DNA form, the CDR3 reads TGCAGTGCTAGTCCCCCGGGACAGGGATACAATGAGCAGTTCTTC.